This T cell receptor beta chain was identified in a study of technical replicates of blood from several donors. TCRdb keeps only in-frame clones here, not all; method: immunoSEQ multiplex PCR. The sample yields approximately 78,000 clones, roughly 92% seen once. V shed 1 base and J 6 bases; nucleotides not matched to a gene: 5. The CDR3 has 14 residues. Germline loops: CDR1 SGHKS, CDR2 YYEKEE (reference sequence). The chain is built from TRBV5-5 and TRBJ2-3; TRBD1 agrees at 7 bases. The sample was T cells isolated from PBMCs. This TCR came from a human donor in good health. This chain's CDR3 is CASSLIWTGDTQYF. CDR3 coding DNA: TGTGCCAGCAGCTTGATCTGGACAGGCGATACGCAGTATTTT.